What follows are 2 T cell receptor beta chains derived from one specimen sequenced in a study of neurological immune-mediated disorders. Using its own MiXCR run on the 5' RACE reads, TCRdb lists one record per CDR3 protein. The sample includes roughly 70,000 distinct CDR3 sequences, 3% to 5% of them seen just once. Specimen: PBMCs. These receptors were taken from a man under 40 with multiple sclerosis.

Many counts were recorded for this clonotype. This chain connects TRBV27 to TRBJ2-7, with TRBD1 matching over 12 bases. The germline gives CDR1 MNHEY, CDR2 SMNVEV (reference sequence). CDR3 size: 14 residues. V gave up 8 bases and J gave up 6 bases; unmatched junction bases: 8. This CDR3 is CASSRGTGGSEQYF. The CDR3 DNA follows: TGTGCCAGCTCCCGAGGGACAGGGGGCTCCGAGCAGTACTTC.

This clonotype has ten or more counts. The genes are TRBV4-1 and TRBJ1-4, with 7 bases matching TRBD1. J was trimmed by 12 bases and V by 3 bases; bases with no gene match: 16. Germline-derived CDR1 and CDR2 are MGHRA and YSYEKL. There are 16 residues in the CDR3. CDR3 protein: CASSHVTGTAAGELFF. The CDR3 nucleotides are TGCGCCAGCAGCCATGTAACTGGGACAGCCGCTGGAGAACTGTTTTTT.